These 20 T cell receptor beta chains originate from one sample sequenced in a study of beta chain features in type 1 diabetes. Every bit of the isolated RNA underwent reverse transcription, so sequencing read expressed TCRB transcripts. The data were produced by immunoSEQ multiplex PCR, yet TCRdb's version contains in-frame clones alone and is incomplete. The sample has approximately 38,000 clones, 64% seen once. Sequenced: Tregs from blood. The receptors were sampled from a woman aged 25 to 39 in good health.

The chain recombines TRBV4-3 with TRBJ1-1; D is ambiguous. There are 18 residues in the CDR3. Germline V gives CDR1 LGHNA, CDR2 YSLEER. Trimming removed 0 bases at V and 5 bases at J, with 22 bases between. CDR3 loop: CASSQDFVARSPRTEAFF. The CDR3 DNA sequence: TGCGCCAGCAGCCAAGATTTCGTTGCACGCAGCCCGCGGACTGAAGCTTTCTTT.

With regard to this clone: In the same sample, other DNA sequences code for this CDR3. The chain joins TRBV7-3 to TRBJ2-1; 14 nucleotides match TRBD2. The ends lost 2 bases at V and 7 bases at J; junction bases unmatched: 4. CDR3 length: 16 amino acids. Germline V gene lookup returns CDR1 SGHTA and CDR2 FQGTGA. CDR3 sequence reads: CASSLEGTSGRNEQFF. CDR3 nucleotides: TGTGCCAGCAGCTTAGAAGGGACTAGCGGGAGAAATGAGCAGTTCTTC.

In this sample, this clone turned up a few times. The genes are TRBV29-1 and TRBJ2-3, with a weak D call TRBD1 (6 bases). Germline V gene data show CDR1 as SQVTM and CDR2 as ANQGSEA. The V end was cut by 6 bases, the J end by 5 bases, with 18 bases between. This CDR3 contains 14 residues. The DNA of the CDR3 is TGCAGCGTCTCCGATGGGGGCAACCGAGATACGCAGTATTTT. Protein sequence: CSVSDGGNRDTQYF.

This rearrangement joins TRBV6-6 to TRBJ1-1; D ambiguous. Germline V lookup: CDR1 MNHNY, CDR2 SVGAGI (reference sequence). Trimming pared 6 bases from V and 0 bases from J, leaving 11 bases between. The CDR3 totals 14 residues. The CDR3 region has the DNA TGTGCCAGCAGCCCGAGGGTACTGAACACTGAAGCTTTCTTT. The encoded protein is CASSPRVLNTEAFF.

This chain links TRBV4-3 with TRBJ2-3; 8 bases align to TRBD2. V trimming: 1 base; J trimming: 0 bases; junction bases outside the gene matches: 3. This CDR3 is built from 16 residues. CDR1 LGHNA and CDR2 YSLEER come from the germline V gene. The CDR3 coding sequence is TGCGCCAGCAGCCAAGTGGCTAGCGGGAGCACAGATACGCAGTATTTT. As protein: CASSQVASGSTDTQYF.

The J gene is TRBJ2-2, the V gene TRBV5-1; TRBD2 agrees at 12 bases. V was clipped by 4 bases and J by 5 bases; unmatched bases: 6. There are 16 residues in the CDR3. CDR1 and CDR2 (germline): SGHRS, YFSETQ. DNA of the CDR3: TGCGCCAGCAGCCCTAGCGGGAGGGCCCGTACCGGGGAGCTGTTTTTT. Encoded protein: CASSPSGRARTGELFF.

This clone occurred a few times. CDR3 in amino acids: CASRRGLAGDEQYF. The CDR3, as DNA: TGTGCCAGTAGGAGGGGACTAGCGGGAGACGAGCAGTACTTC. The chain couples TRBV19 to TRBJ2-7; 14 bases are shared with TRBD2. The CDR3 runs 14 residues. Germline CDR1 and CDR2: LNHDA and SQIVND (reference sequence). After removal of 6 bases from V and 5 bases from J, the junction contained 3 bases not matched to a gene. The full variable domain, in which reference TRBV19 and TRBJ2-7 provide the parts outside the CDR3, is DGGITQSPKYLFRKEGQNVTLSCEQNLNHDAMYWYRQDPGQGLRLIYYSQIVNDFQKGDIAEGYSVSREKKESFPLTVTSAQKNPTAFYLCASRRGLAGDEQYFGPGTRLTVT.

This clone was observed a few times. This chain joins TRBV5-1 and TRBJ2-3; a possible D gene is TRBD2 (5 bases). This CDR3 is built from 14 residues. Germline V gene sequence: CDR1 SGHRS, CDR2 YFSETQ. The V end was cut by 0 bases, the J end by 4 bases, with 9 bases between. The CDR3, as DNA: TGCGCCAGCAGCTTGGCTGCCGGGGCAGATACGCAGTATTTT. This translates into CASSLAAGADTQYF.

The J gene is TRBJ2-3, the V gene TRBV5-4, with 12 nucleotides matching TRBD2. The CDR3 covers 18 residues. The V segment lost 4 bases and the J segment 5 bases; nucleotides outside the gene matches: 14. The germline CDR1 and CDR2 sequences are SGHNT and YYREEE (reference sequence). CDR3 residues: CASSKLAGGIQGQDTQYF. The CDR3 nucleotides read TGTGCCAGCAGCAAACTAGCGGGAGGTATACAAGGGCAAGATACGCAGTATTTT.

This clone showed up just a few times. The chain uses TRBV29-1 and TRBJ2-3, with D maybe TRBD2 (6 bases). The germline gives CDR1 SQVTM, CDR2 ANQGSEA. Between the trimmed V and J ends, which lost 5 bases and 1 base, there was a span of 10 bases. CDR3 length: 13 amino acids. The CDR3 bases are TGCAGCGTTCGACTAGTGGGCACAGATACGCAGTATTTT. Translating it yields CSVRLVGTDTQYF.

The table lists this clone with a few counts. The CDR3 is CAWSATANNSPLHF. The CDR3 nucleotides read TGTGCCTGGAGTGCGACAGCGAATAATTCACCCCTCCACTTT. V and J are TRBV30 and TRBJ1-6, with D possibly being TRBD1 (5 bases). The germline V gene encodes CDR1 GTSNPN and CDR2 SVGIG (reference sequence). Between the trimmed V and J ends, which lost 1 base and 5 bases, there was a span of 9 bases. The CDR3 runs to 14 residues.

The gene calls are TRBV28 and TRBJ2-3; 8 bases match TRBD1. The germline gives CDR1 MDHEN, CDR2 SYDVKM. The CDR3 contains 15 residues. V dropped 1 base and J dropped 1; count of bases not matched to a gene: 1. CDR3 amino acids: CASSLSQGGTDTQYF. Written as DNA, the CDR3 is TGTGCCAGCAGTTTATCACAGGGGGGCACAGATACGCAGTATTTT.

The chain combines TRBV5-1 with TRBJ2-2; TRBD2 agrees at 8 bases. The junction had 7 bases not matched to a gene; V was cut back by 0 bases and J by 6 bases. Germline V lookup: CDR1 SGHRS, CDR2 YFSETQ. This CDR3 spans 16 amino acids. CDR3 DNA: TGCGCCAGCAGCTTGGCGTTAGCGGGAATTCCCGGGGAGCTGTTTTTT. This encodes CASSLALAGIPGELFF.

The chain has TRBV2 and TRBJ2-1; 11 bases match TRBD2. The CDR3 totals 15 residues. The V gene end was trimmed by 9 bases and the J gene end by 4 bases; junction bases not matched to a gene: 8. CDR1 is SNHLY, CDR2 FYNNEI, per germline. In DNA, the CDR3 is TGTGCCAGACAAATCGGGACTAGCGGTTACAATGAGCAGTTCTTC. Protein product: CARQIGTSGYNEQFF.

This rearrangement joins TRBV7-6 to TRBJ2-3, with D perhaps TRBD2 (6 bases). Trimming took off 6 bases at V and 0 bases at J, with 7 bases between the two ends. In germline, CDR1 is SGHVS, CDR2 FNYEAQ. CDR3 length equals 13 residues. As DNA, the CDR3 is TGTGCCAGCAGGGCGGGAAGCACAGATACGCAGTATTTT. Amino acids: CASRAGSTDTQYF.

This clone was recorded a few times. CDR3 sequence (DNA): TGCAGCGCTTCCCCGGGGGGGGGAAGCGTCCTGACTTTC. It translates to CSASPGGGSVLTF. The V gene is TRBV29-1, the J gene TRBJ2-6; 8 nucleotides line up with TRBD2. The V and J ends lost 7 bases and 12 bases, in that order; junction bases with no gene match: 11. Germline V CDR1 and CDR2: SQVTM, ANQGSEA. CDR3 length equals 13 residues.

J is TRBJ2-1 and V is TRBV5-6, with 12 bases aligning to TRBD2. The V gene's germline CDR1 is SGHDT and CDR2 YYEEEE. The CDR3 consists of 19 residues. With 0 bases clipped from V and 0 bases from J, the junction kept 7 bases outside the gene matches. CDR3 DNA: TGTGCCAGCAGCTTGGTCAGGGTACTAGCGGGGGGCTCCTACAATGAGCAGTTCTTC. Encoded protein: CASSLVRVLAGGSYNEQFF.

The chain links TRBV4-3 to TRBJ1-1; D not resolved. With 2 bases removed from V and 0 bases from J, the gap between germline ends came to 16 bases. The germline gives CDR1 LGHNA, CDR2 YSLEER. The CDR3 has 17 amino acids. The CDR3 sequence is CASSQRFVAKMNTEAFF. CDR3 sequence (DNA): TGCGCCAGCAGCCAAAGATTCGTAGCTAAGATGAACACTGAAGCTTTCTTT.

The rearrangement links TRBV4-3 to TRBJ2-1, with TRBD2 identical over 9 bases. CDR3 length: 16 residues. Losses at the gene ends were 2 bases for V and 2 bases for J; bases not matched to a gene: 4. Germline CDR1 and CDR2: LGHNA and YSLEER. The CDR3 loop reads CASSQLAGRTYNEQFF. Here the CDR3 DNA reads TGCGCCAGCAGCCAACTAGCGGGAAGGACCTACAATGAGCAGTTCTTC.

The chain has TRBV7-8 and TRBJ1-2, with a tentative D call TRBD1 (5 bases). The V end was cut by 1 base, the J end by 5 bases, with 14 bases between. CDR1 SGHVS and CDR2 FQNEAQ come from the germline V gene. CDR3 length: 15 amino acids. The CDR3: CASSLVGRGGYGYTF. The CDR3 nucleotides read TGTGCCAGCAGCTTAGTCGGGCGGGGGGGATATGGCTACACCTTC.